A single sample is the source of the 27 T cell receptor beta chains below, sequenced in a study of blood T cell repertoires in COVID-19. Produced via immunoSEQ multiplex PCR; TCRdb's table is partial and in-frame only. Altogether tens of thousands of clones are present, 89% being singletons, with the ten largest covering around 5.1%. The source material was peripheral blood. The receptors come from a man in his 60s with active COVID-19.

The V gene is TRBV11-2, the J gene TRBJ2-1; D uncertain. Germline V gives CDR1 SGHAT, CDR2 FQNNGV. The V and J ends lost 5 bases and 6 bases respectively, with 11 bases between them. The CDR3 sequence is 13 residues long. This chain's CDR3 is CASSLPHGNEQFF. CDR3 nucleotide sequence: TGTGCCAGCAGCCTCCCTCACGGCAATGAGCAGTTCTTC.

The J gene is TRBJ2-7, the V gene TRBV24-1; D is uncertain. The length of the CDR3 is 14 residues. Trimming stripped 4 bases from V and 5 bases from J, with 14 bases between. Germline V lookup: CDR1 KGHDR, CDR2 SFDVKD. The CDR3 sequence is CATSDPTRSHEQYF. The CDR3 coding sequence is TGTGCCACCAGTGACCCGACCAGGTCCCACGAGCAGTACTTC.

The J gene is TRBJ2-1, the V gene TRBV18; TRBD2 might be the D (6 bases). Per the germline V gene, CDR1 is KGHSH and CDR2 is LQKENI. CDR3 length: 15 residues. V was shortened by 0 bases and J by 3 bases, with 9 bases between the two germline ends. This CDR3 reads CASSPPPGDYNEQFF. CDR3 coding DNA: TGTGCCAGCTCACCACCCCCGGGAGACTACAATGAGCAGTTCTTC.

This chain uses TRBV19 with TRBJ1-1; D is unclear. Germline V gene lookup returns CDR1 LNHDA and CDR2 SQIVND (reference sequence). This CDR3 spans 13 amino acids. The V gene lost 5 bases and the J gene lost 2 bases, with 9 bases spanning the gap. DNA for the CDR3: TGTGCCAGTAGTTGGGCACCCAACACTGAAGCTTTCTTT. Its translation is CASSWAPNTEAFF.

In its sample, this clone was seen a few times. V gene TRBV5-1 combines with J gene TRBJ1-4, with 8 bases lining up with TRBD1. The CDR3 is 15 residues long. V was clipped by 1 base and J by 6 bases; unmatched bases: 5. Germline values: CDR1 SGHRS, CDR2 YFSETQ. The CDR3 loop reads CASSLRTGWDEKLFF. The CDR3, as DNA: TGCGCCAGCAGCTTGCGGACAGGGTGGGATGAAAAACTGTTTTTT.

The V gene is TRBV7-9, the J gene TRBJ2-4; 7 bases are shared with TRBD1. CDR1 and CDR2 from the germline V gene are SEHNR and FQNEAQ (reference sequence). The trim removed 5 bases at V and 8 bases at J, leaving 15 bases unmatched. The CDR3 is 16 residues long. CDR3 loop: CASSPQSGTDVDIQYF. The CDR3 DNA sequence: TGTGCCAGCAGCCCACAATCCGGGACAGATGTGGACATTCAGTACTTC.

This clone was counted a single time. This sequence joins TRBV6-5 and TRBJ2-7; 11 bases agree with TRBD1. The V gene end was trimmed by 6 bases and the J gene end by 3 bases; junction bases not matched to a gene: 4. Germline lookup yields CDR1 MNHEY and CDR2 SVGAGI. The CDR3 runs 14 residues. The CDR3 reads CASSTGTGGYEQYF. The DNA for the CDR3 is TGTGCCAGCAGCACCGGGACAGGGGGCTACGAGCAGTACTTC.

The chain recombines TRBV29-1 with TRBJ2-3; TRBD2 matches 13 bases. This CDR3 comprises 15 residues. The germline V gene has CDR1 SQVTM and CDR2 ANQGSEA. The V gene end was trimmed by 2 bases and the J gene end by 5 bases; junction bases not matched to a gene: 4. CDR3 coding DNA: TGCAGCGTTGAACTACTAGCGGGAGGGGGAGATACGCAGTATTTT. Its translation: CSVELLAGGGDTQYF.

The chain combines TRBV18 with TRBJ2-7; tentatively, D is TRBD2 (6 bases). CDR1 and CDR2 from the germline V gene are KGHSH and LQKENI. Trimming left V 2 bases short and J 5 bases short, with 16 bases between. The CDR3 extends over 15 amino acids. The CDR3 loop reads CASSPKEGRRNEQYF. CDR3 nucleotides: TGTGCCAGCTCACCAAAGGAGGGTAGGAGGAACGAGCAGTACTTC.

The genes are TRBV19 and TRBJ2-5, with 8 nucleotides matching TRBD1. The junction had 4 bases not matched to a gene; V was cut back by 5 bases and J by 5 bases. The CDR3 sequence is 13 residues long. Germline lookup yields CDR1 LNHDA and CDR2 SQIVND (reference sequence). The CDR3 sequence is CASSLNRGETQYF. CDR3 nucleotide sequence: TGTGCCAGTAGTCTTAACAGGGGGGAGACCCAGTACTTC.

CDR3 in DNA: TGTGCCATCCGGGCCGGGCTAGCGGGAAACACCGGGGAGCTGTTTTTT. Protein product: CAIRAGLAGNTGELFF. The J gene is TRBJ2-2, the V gene TRBV10-3; 9 bases align to TRBD2. CDR3 length: 16 residues. Germline trimming cut 8 bases from V and 2 bases from J; bases unmatched to any gene: 9. Per the germline V gene, CDR1 is ENHRY and CDR2 is SYGVKD.

The V and J genes are TRBV7-2 and TRBJ2-5, with TRBD1 identical over 10 bases. The CDR3 consists of 16 residues. V lost 5 bases, J lost 4 bases, and 10 bases stayed unmatched. Germline assignment: CDR1 SGHTA and CDR2 FQGNSA. CDR3 region: CASSPRTGGPLETQYF. CDR3 nucleotide sequence: TGTGCCAGCAGCCCTCGGACAGGGGGTCCATTAGAGACCCAGTACTTC.

The chain has TRBV10-3 and TRBJ1-4; TRBD1 agrees at 8 bases. From germline, CDR1 is ENHRY and CDR2 SYGVKD. This CDR3 is 14 amino acids long. The ends lost 8 bases at V and 10 bases at J; junction bases unmatched: 12. CDR3 DNA: TGTGCCATCCAGGCTGGACAGGGAAGCGGAAAACTGTTTTTT. Amino acids: CAIQAGQGSGKLFF.

The chain combines TRBV7-2 with TRBJ2-2, with 7 bases identical to TRBD2. From germline, CDR1 is SGHTA and CDR2 FQGNSA. The V gene end was trimmed by 2 bases and the J gene end by 6 bases; junction bases not matched to a gene: 6. This CDR3 region has 15 residues. CDR3 in DNA: TGTGCCAGCAGCTTAAAACCTAGCGGCCCCGGGGAGCTGTTTTTT. Protein: CASSLKPSGPGELFF.

The chain has TRBV7-2 and TRBJ2-3; no clear D. Germline-derived CDR1 and CDR2 are SGHTA and FQGNSA. The CDR3 consists of 12 residues. The V gene lost 6 bases and the J gene lost 6 bases, with 10 bases spanning the gap. The CDR3 reads CASSSVGDTQYF. CDR3 coding DNA: TGTGCCAGCAGTTCGGTCGGGGATACGCAGTATTTT.

V and J are TRBV11-2 and TRBJ2-7; no clear D gene. The CDR3 is 11 amino acids. V was shortened by 6 bases and J by 2 bases, with 5 bases between the two germline ends. Germline V gives CDR1 SGHAT, CDR2 FQNNGV. CDR3: CASSRAYEQYF. The CDR3 DNA sequence: TGTGCCAGCAGTCGGGCCTACGAGCAGTACTTC.

The J gene is TRBJ1-5, the V gene TRBV9; D might be TRBD1 (5 bases). Per germline, CDR1 SGDLS and CDR2 YYNGEE. The CDR3 has 14 amino acids. The V gene lost 4 bases and the J gene lost 7 bases, with 15 bases spanning the gap. CDR3 bases: TGTGCCAGCAGCCGTGACAGCTACGGACAGCCCCAGCATTTT. This translates into CASSRDSYGQPQHF.

This rearrangement joins TRBV7-3 to TRBJ2-7; 7 nucleotides line up with TRBD1. Germline V gene data show CDR1 as SGHTA and CDR2 as FQGTGA. The ends lost 2 bases at V and 4 bases at J; junction bases unmatched: 2. The CDR3 contains 13 residues. The CDR3 nucleotides are TGTGCCAGCAGCTTAGCGACAGGGTACGAGCAGTACTTC. Translated, it gives CASSLATGYEQYF.

The V and J genes are TRBV6-5 and TRBJ1-5; D uncertain. V was shortened by 7 bases and J by 5 bases, with 12 bases between the two germline ends. Germline V gene data show CDR1 as MNHEY and CDR2 as SVGAGI. There are 13 residues in the CDR3. DNA of the CDR3: TGTGCCAGCAAACTGAAAGTAGATCAGCCCCAGCATTTT. Translated, it gives CASKLKVDQPQHF.

The chain combines TRBV27 with TRBJ2-1; 12 bases match TRBD2. Unmatched junction bases numbered 5, after V lost 2 bases and J lost 9 bases. Germline V CDR1 and CDR2: MNHEY, SMNVEV (reference sequence). This CDR3 contains 15 residues. CDR3 residues: CASSLVTSGRPEQFF. In DNA form, the CDR3 reads TGTGCCAGCAGTTTAGTGACTAGCGGGAGACCTGAGCAGTTCTTC.

This chain uses TRBV9 with TRBJ2-5; 10 bases map to TRBD2. Germline CDR1 and CDR2: SGDLS and YYNGEE. CDR3 length: 16 residues. V gave up 0 bases and J gave up 3 bases; unmatched junction bases: 5. CDR3 protein: CASSVDGSGRKETQYF. The CDR3 DNA sequence: TGTGCCAGCAGCGTAGATGGTAGCGGGAGGAAAGAGACCCAGTACTTC.

The chain couples TRBV7-6 to TRBJ2-1; TRBD1 matches 8 bases. Germline lookup yields CDR1 SGHVS and CDR2 FNYEAQ. CDR3 size: 15 residues. Trimming took 2 bases from V and 8 from J; bases not matched to a gene: 8. The CDR3 spells CASSLRQGSVYEQFF. The DNA for the CDR3 is TGTGCCAGCAGCTTACGACAGGGGAGTGTGTATGAGCAGTTCTTC.

The CDR3 DNA reads as TGCGCCAGCAGCCAATTTCTAGCGGGAGCTGGAAATGAGCAGTTCTTC. It is translated as CASSQFLAGAGNEQFF. The V and J genes are TRBV4-3 and TRBJ2-1; the match to TRBD2 covers 10 bases. The CDR3 length is 16 residues. CDR1 and CDR2 (germline): LGHNA, YSLEER. Germline trimming cut 2 bases from V and 7 bases from J; bases unmatched to any gene: 8.

The chain has TRBV28 and TRBJ2-2, with D tentatively TRBD1 (7 bases). Germline loops: CDR1 MDHEN, CDR2 SYDVKM. The CDR3 length is 13 residues. V lost 8 bases and J 4 bases, leaving 11 bases between the germline ends. CDR3 DNA: TGTGCCAGCGGGCAGGGGGGCACCGGGGAGCTGTTTTTT. Translating it yields CASGQGGTGELFF. Full variable domain (outside the CDR3, taken from reference TRBV28 and TRBJ2-2): DVKVTQSSRYLVKRTGEKVFLECVQDMDHENMFWYRQDPGLGLRLIYFSYDVKMKEKGDIPEGYSVSREKKERFSLILESASTNQTSMYLCASGQGGTGELFFGEGSRLTVL.

The V call is TRBV5-6, the J call TRBJ2-3; maybe TRBD2 (5 bases). The V and J ends lost 5 bases and 3 bases respectively, with 19 bases between them. The CDR3 is 16 residues long. Germline V gives CDR1 SGHDT, CDR2 YYEEEE. The CDR3 region is CASSRLFLQRTDTQYF. Here the CDR3 DNA reads TGTGCCAGCAGTCGCCTGTTCCTTCAGCGGACAGATACGCAGTATTTT. Full variable domain (outside the CDR3, taken from reference TRBV5-6 and TRBJ2-3): DAGVTQSPTHLIKTRGQQVTLRCSPKSGHDTVSWYQQALGQGPQFIFQYYEEEERQRGNFPDRFSGHQFPNYSSELNVNALLLGDSALYLCASSRLFLQRTDTQYFGPGTRLTVL.

This clone was counted a single time. This chain uses TRBV6-2 or TRBV6-3 with TRBJ2-2; 10 bases agree with TRBD2. Trimming at V came to 2 bases and at J to 0 bases, leaving 3 bases not matched to a gene. The CDR3 sequence is 17 residues long. The germline gives CDR1 MNHEY, CDR2 SVGEGT. CDR3 nucleotides: TGTGCCAGCAGTTACCTCAGCGGGAGGGCGAACACCGGGGAGCTGTTTTTT. Protein: CASSYLSGRANTGELFF.

This chain links TRBV4-1 with TRBJ2-7; 7 bases align to TRBD2. Germline V CDR1 and CDR2: MGHRA, YSYEKL. The CDR3 runs 13 residues. V shed 4 bases, J shed 3 bases, and the junction held 3 bases outside the gene matches. The CDR3 sequence: CASSPVAGYEQYF. DNA of the CDR3: TGCGCCAGCAGCCCCGTAGCGGGCTACGAGCAGTACTTC.